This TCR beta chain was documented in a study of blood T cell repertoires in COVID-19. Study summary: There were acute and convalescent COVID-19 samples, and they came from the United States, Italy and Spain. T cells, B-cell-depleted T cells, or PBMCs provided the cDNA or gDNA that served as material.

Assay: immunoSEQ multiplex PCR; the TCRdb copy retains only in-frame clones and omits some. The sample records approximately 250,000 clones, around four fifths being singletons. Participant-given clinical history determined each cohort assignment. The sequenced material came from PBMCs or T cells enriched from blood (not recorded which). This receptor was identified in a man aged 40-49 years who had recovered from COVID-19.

CDR3 DNA sequence: TGTGCCAGCAGCTTTGGACAGGGGAACACCGGGGAGCTGTTTTTT. The encoded protein is CASSFGQGNTGELFF. The chain recombines TRBV9 with TRBJ2-2; 8 bases line up with TRBD1. Germline-derived CDR1 and CDR2 are SGDLS and YYNGEE. The V and J ends lost 4 bases and 1 base, in that order; junction bases with no gene match: 3. The CDR3 runs 15 residues.